The 24 T cell receptor beta chains given below trace back to one sample, sequenced in a study of tumor and adjacent non-tumor tissue in lung cancer. The template was RNA from unsorted bulk tissue. The normal lung tissue was taken more than 3 cm from the tumor edge. Three rounds of nested PCR, following a modified ARM-PCR protocol, produced the TCRbeta library. One entry per CDR3 protein, called by TCRdb with MiXCR from the multiplex PCR reads. The sample contains tens of thousands of distinct CDR3 sequences, about two thirds of which appear only once. The sequencing sample was made of distant non-tumor lung tissue. The receptors stem from a woman aged 45 to 65 with non-small cell lung cancer.

The count of this clonotype is one. The chain uses TRBV5-5 and TRBJ2-5, with a weak D call TRBD2 (6 bases). The CDR3 covers 13 residues. V lost 7 bases and J 4 bases, leaving 14 bases between the germline ends. The V gene's germline CDR1 is SGHKS and CDR2 YYEKEE (reference sequence). This chain's CDR3 is CASGGIRTETQYF. The CDR3 DNA reads TGTGCCAGCGGCGGGATAAGGACAGAGACCCAGTACTTC.

Notes on this clonotype: Just one base apart from a much larger clone, this may be a read error. The chain combines TRBV30 with TRBJ2-7, with TRBD1 as a possible D gene (6 bases). The germline V gene encodes CDR1 GTSNPN and CDR2 SVGIG (reference sequence). The CDR3 loop spans 13 amino acids. In nucleotides, the CDR3 is TGTGCCTGGGAGGGGGACGGAACCTACGAGCAGCACTTC. It translates to CAWEGDGTYEQHF.

Of note for this clonotype: Germline is not matched at one junction end, which may reflect a read error. The chain combines TRBV24-1 with TRBJ2-1, with a weak D call TRBD2 (6 bases). Per germline, CDR1 KGHDR and CDR2 SFDVKD. This CDR3 region has 13 residues. DNA of the CDR3: TGTGTCACCGCCGGGACTCTCATCAATGAGCAGTTCTTC. As protein: CVTAGTLINEQFF.

Comments on this clonotype: A much larger clone lies a single base off, so this may be a read error. The V gene is TRBV5-4, the J gene TRBJ2-7; 12 bases are a match to TRBD1. The CDR3 has 12 residues. Trimming took 7 bases from V and 8 from J; bases not matched to a gene: 4. The V gene's germline CDR1 is SGHNT and CDR2 YYREEE (reference sequence). CDR3 in DNA: TGTGCCAGCGGCGGGGACAGGGGGCAGCAGTACTTC. It yields the protein CASGGDRGQQYF.

With respect to this clonotype: At one of its ends the junction is not consistent with the germline gene, which may arise from a read error. The genes are TRBV4-1 and TRBJ2-1, with 7 positions matching TRBD2. In germline, CDR1 is MGHRA, CDR2 YSYEKL. The CDR3 consists of 19 residues. CDR3 sequence reads: CPSSLLQAGRLLFGNEQFF. CDR3 sequence (DNA): TGCCCCAGCAGCCTTCTTCAAGCGGGGCGCTTACTTTTTGGTAATGAGCAGTTCTTC.

By sample fraction, this clonotype is medium-sized. The J gene is TRBJ2-2, the V gene TRBV12-3 or TRBV12-4, with D hard to call. CDR3 size: 13 residues. V lost 2 bases and J lost 4, with 5 bases in between. The CDR3, as DNA: TGTGCCAGCAGTTTACTAGGCACCGGGGAGCTGTTTTTT. Translation: CASSLLGTGELFF.

With regard to this clonotype: A much larger clone sits a single nucleotide away, making a read error possible. The chain recombines TRBV6-6 with TRBJ2-1, with D hard to call. Germline CDR1 and CDR2: MNHNY and SVGAGI (reference sequence). This CDR3 has 14 amino acids. Trimming stripped 8 bases from V and 0 bases from J, with 11 bases between. The chain's CDR3 is CASERWSSYNEQFF. The CDR3, as DNA: TGTGCCAGCGAGAGATGGAGCTCCTACAATGAGCAGTTCTTC.

This clonotype was counted only a few times. One end of the junction does not line up with germline, which may come from a read error. The chain links TRBV30 to TRBJ1-1; D remains unclear. This CDR3 has 11 amino acids. The germline gives CDR1 GTSNPN, CDR2 SVGIG (reference sequence). The CDR3: CAWITRREVFF. CDR3 in DNA: TGTGCTTGGATTACCAGAAGGGAAGTTTTCTTT.

As to this clonotype: No conserved phenylalanine or tryptophan ends this CDR3, so it is likely a read error. The chain joins TRBV6-5 to TRBJ2-7; 12 bases map to TRBD2. The CDR3 runs to 15 residues. Per germline, CDR1 MNHEY and CDR2 SVGAGI. The CDR3 here is CTSSQTSGSPYEQYI. CDR3 bases: TGTACCAGCAGTCAGACTAGCGGGAGCCCCTACGAGCAGTACATC.

This clonotype turned up a few times. A read error may explain this, as a much larger clone is one base away. This rearrangement joins TRBV24-1 to TRBJ2-3; D gene unclear. The germline V gene encodes CDR1 KGHDR and CDR2 SFDVKD. The CDR3 consists of 13 residues. Between the trimmed V and J ends, which lost 8 bases and 2 bases, there was a span of 10 bases. CDR3: CATIGPHTDTQYF. CDR3 DNA: TGTGCCACCATTGGACCCCACACAGATACGCAGTATTTT.

Turning to this clonotype: Possible read error: a much larger clone is one base away. V usage is TRBV7-8 and J usage is TRBJ2-7; 10 bases map to TRBD1. The CDR3 consists of 15 residues. Germline V lookup: CDR1 SGHVS, CDR2 FQNEAQ. V trimming: 5 bases; J trimming: 3 bases; junction bases outside the gene matches: 7. CDR3 loop: CASSLDRGEDYEQYF. In DNA, the CDR3 is TGTGCCAGCAGCCTGGACAGGGGGGAAGACTACGAGCAGTACTTC.

Details on this clonotype: Just one base apart from a much larger clone, this may be a read error. The V call is TRBV6-6, the J call TRBJ2-7; D is undetermined. There are 11 residues in the CDR3. Germline values: CDR1 MNHNY, CDR2 SVGAGI (reference sequence). The CDR3 here is CARSSVIEQYF. The CDR3 DNA reads TGTGCCAGAAGTTCGGTCATCGAGCAGTACTTC.

This chain uses TRBV29-1 with TRBJ2-1; D is perhaps TRBD1 or TRBD2 (5 bases each). Per germline, CDR1 SQVTM and CDR2 ANQGSEA. CDR3 length equals 12 residues. CDR3 DNA: TGCAACTTTAGCCACTGGGGGTATGAGCAGTTCTTC. This encodes CNFSHWGYEQFF.

With respect to this clonotype: This clone may be a read error of a much larger clone one base away. The rearrangement links TRBV10-3 to TRBJ2-3; 8 bases fit TRBD2. The germline V gene has CDR1 ENHRY and CDR2 SYGVKD. This CDR3 is built from 16 residues. Trimming cost V 3 bases and J 3 bases; bases outside gene matches: 8. The CDR3 loop reads CAISDRISGKTDTQYF. Written as DNA, the CDR3 is TGTGCCATCAGTGACAGGATTAGCGGGAAGACAGATACGCAGTATTTT.

This clonotype has a count of ten or more. V and J are TRBV5-4 and TRBJ2-7; D might be TRBD2 (6 bases). The V gene lost 5 bases and the J gene lost 2 bases, with 20 bases spanning the gap. The CDR3 extends over 16 amino acids. CDR1 and CDR2 from the germline V gene are SGHNT and YYREEE (reference sequence). The CDR3 DNA follows: TGTGCCAGCAGTGAGGGGAGCGGGTACACGACCTACGAGCAGTACTTC. Encoded protein: CASSEGSGYTTYEQYF. Full variable domain (rest looked up from reference TRBV5-4 and TRBJ2-7): ETGVTQSPTHLIKTRGQQVTLRCSSQSGHNTVSWYQQALGQGPQFIFQYYREEENGRGNFPPRFSGLQFPNYSSELNVNALELDDSALYLCASSEGSGYTTYEQYFGPGTRLTVT.

Turning to this clonotype: Here the CDR3 omits its conserved ending phenylalanine or tryptophan, so a read error is the likely source. The DNA is omitted, as the CDR3 cannot be located on it reliably, and the CDR3 follows TCRdb's listing. V is TRBV4-3 and J is TRBJ2-1; TRBD1, the table's D call, lacks a check against the DNA. Germline CDR1 and CDR2: LGHNA and YSLEER. The CDR3 extends over 13 residues, inclusive of both ends. The CDR3 reads CASNQESGNEQFL.

In regard to this clonotype: In this CDR3 the conserved last residue, phenylalanine or tryptophan, is missing, so a read error is likely. The V call is TRBV6-2 or TRBV6-3, the J call TRBJ1-1, with D hard to call. CDR1 is MNHEY, CDR2 SVGEGT, per germline. Trimming removed 2 bases from V and 5 bases from J, with 18 bases in between. There are 16 residues in the CDR3. CDR3 sequence: CASSYALIPRGTEAFV. In DNA, the CDR3 is TGTGCCAGCAGTTACGCCCTGATTCCGAGAGGGACTGAAGCTTTCGTT.

This clonotype was observed many times. The chain carries TRBV20-1 and TRBJ2-5; 15 nucleotides line up with TRBD2. CDR3 length: 16 residues. Germline V gives CDR1 DFQATT, CDR2 SNEGSKA (reference sequence). V gave up 6 bases and J gave up 1 base; unmatched junction bases: 6. This CDR3 reads CSARTSGRGVQETQYF. DNA for the CDR3: TGCAGTGCGAGGACTAGCGGGAGGGGTGTCCAAGAGACCCAGTACTTC.

With regard to this clonotype: One end of the junction is discordant with germline, which a read error may explain. CDR3 amino acids: CASSRPGVNYGYAF. The CDR3 DNA sequence: TGTGCCAGCAGTCGCCCAGGCGTGAACTATGGCTACGCCTTC. V and J are TRBV6-5 and TRBJ1-2; D call uncertain. CDR1 and CDR2 from the germline V gene are MNHEY and SVGAGI. This CDR3 region has 14 residues.

On this clonotype: A much larger clone lies a single base off, so this may be a read error. The CDR3 reads CAISEYLGLEAFF. The DNA for the CDR3 is TGTGCCATCAGTGAGTATTTGGGACTGGAAGCTTTCTTT. The V and J genes are TRBV10-3 and TRBJ1-1, with D possibly being TRBD1 (5 bases). The CDR3 loop spans 13 amino acids. Per the germline V gene, CDR1 is ENHRY and CDR2 is SYGVKD. Trimming took 1 base from V and 8 from J, leaving 11 bases between them.

Many counts were recorded for this clonotype. The chain uses TRBV29-1 and TRBJ2-1; D unresolved. Looked up from germline, CDR1 is SQVTM and CDR2 is ANQGSEA. The ends were cut back, 1 base at V and 8 bases at J, with 12 bases in the middle. The CDR3 sequence is 13 residues long. The CDR3 sequence: CSVEGAGQDEQFF. The CDR3 DNA sequence: TGCAGCGTTGAAGGGGCAGGCCAGGATGAGCAGTTCTTC.

This clonotype came up many times. The CDR3 nucleotides are TGTGCCAGCAGGGACATCACTGCGGGTGAGCAGTACTTC. It encodes CASRDITAGEQYF. The rearrangement joins TRBV5-4 to TRBJ2-7, with D perhaps assigned TRBD1 or TRBD2 (5 bases each). Germline assignment: CDR1 SGHNT and CDR2 YYREEE (reference sequence). The CDR3 is 13 amino acids. Trimming shortened V by 5 bases and J by 7 bases, and 16 bases separated the two germline ends.

Concerning this clonotype: This clone may be a read error of a much larger clone one base away. This rearrangement joins TRBV28 to TRBJ2-5; no clear D gene. From germline, CDR1 is MDHEN and CDR2 SYDVKM. The CDR3 has 11 amino acids. Trimming removed 7 bases at V and 4 bases at J, with 7 bases between. Here the CDR3 reads CASTSPETQYF. The CDR3 region has the DNA TGTGCCAGCACGAGTCCAGAGACCCAGTACTTC.

As to this clonotype: Germline is not matched at one junction end, which may reflect a read error. This rearrangement joins TRBV12-3 or TRBV12-4 to TRBJ2-1, with a weak D call TRBD2 (6 bases). The CDR3 is 20 amino acids. This CDR3 is CVSLPGVGSSARNSYYEQFF. CDR3 DNA sequence: TGTGTCAGCCTCCCGGGAGTCGGTTCCTCGGCTAGAAACTCCTACTATGAGCAGTTCTTC.